These 6 T cell receptor beta chains were sequenced from one sample in a study of blood T cell repertoires in COVID-19 (dated by TCRdb to about 2020). The library was made by the immunoSEQ multiplex PCR assay. TCRdb holds this immuneACCESS table with in-frame rearrangements only. Some clones are missing; in checked studies, unresolved V genes explain under half, and the rest has no known cause. This sample comprises about 320,000 clones, roughly 85% of them detected only once. Jointly, the top ten make up more than 6% of the sample. Sample: peripheral blood. These receptors all come from a human donor in a cohort sampled during active COVID-19.

The rearrangement uses TRBV6-4 and TRBJ2-1; TRBD2 is a possible D gene (7 bases). The CDR3 covers 16 residues. The V end was cut by 1 base, the J end by 7 bases, with 17 bases between. Per germline, CDR1 MRHNA and CDR2 SNTAGT. As DNA, the CDR3 is TGTGCCAGCAGTGACTTACCGGAGAGGGGGGGGAATGAGCAGTTCTTC. Protein sequence: CASSDLPERGGNEQFF.

V usage is TRBV27 and J usage is TRBJ2-7; D may be TRBD1 (5 bases). This CDR3 is 14 amino acids long. Germline V gene data show CDR1 as MNHEY and CDR2 as SMNVEV (reference sequence). Deletions cut 2 bases from V and 7 bases from J, with 15 bases between. CDR3 protein: CASSLRGQGMEQYF. Written as DNA, the CDR3 is TGTGCCAGCAGTTTAAGGGGCCAGGGAATGGAGCAGTACTTC.

J is TRBJ1-1 and V is TRBV27; D perhaps matches TRBD1 (6 bases). The germline V gene encodes CDR1 MNHEY and CDR2 SMNVEV (reference sequence). The V end was cut by 2 bases, the J end by 8 bases, with 12 bases between. This CDR3 is built from 13 residues. The DNA of the CDR3 is TGTGCCAGCAGTTTAAGGCAGGGGATAGAAGCTTTCTTT. Translation gives CASSLRQGIEAFF.

CDR3 DNA: TGTGCCAGCAGCCCCCCTGGGGGCGATACGCAGTATTTT. This gives the protein CASSPPGGDTQYF. V is TRBV5-4 and J is TRBJ2-3, with D possibly matching TRBD1 (6 bases). The CDR3 is 13 residues long. Germline V gives CDR1 SGHNT, CDR2 YYREEE (reference sequence). V lost 4 bases to trimming and J lost 6 bases, with 12 bases between them.

This sequence joins TRBV12-3 or TRBV12-4 and TRBJ1-4; D gene unclear. The CDR3 sequence is 11 residues long. The V end lost 6 bases, the J end lost 7 bases, and 6 bases lay between the germline ends. The CDR3 loop reads CASRDSEKLFF. The DNA for the CDR3 is TGTGCCAGCAGGGACTCTGAAAAACTGTTTTTT.

This clone was detected ten times or more. The CDR3 here is CASSPGLAGGTDTQYF. Here the CDR3 DNA reads TGTGCCAGCAGCCCCGGACTAGCGGGGGGCACAGATACGCAGTATTTT. The chain links TRBV7-6 to TRBJ2-3, with TRBD2 matching 13 bases. The CDR3 extends over 16 amino acids. After removal of 5 bases from V and 1 base from J, the junction contained 3 bases not matched to a gene. Germline V gene data show CDR1 as SGHVS and CDR2 as FNYEAQ.